This entry describes one T cell receptor beta chain. Its antigen is still unknown. Sequenced by immunoSEQ multiplex PCR; TCRdb stores in-frame clones only, minus some. This table holds 50,000 to 70,000 clones, over 85% found once. The data originate from a study of cytomegalovirus exposure and HLA in healthy donors. Overall study findings and caveats: It was reportedly the case that the classifier diagnosed cytomegalovirus status with high specificity and sensitivity.

CDR3 length: 16 residues. CDR1 and CDR2 (germline): SGHVS, FQNEAQ. Unmatched junction bases numbered 2, after V lost 1 base and J lost 0 bases. V and J are TRBV7-8 and TRBJ2-3; 9 bases map to TRBD1. Sequenced sample: PBMCs. The receptor was isolated from a woman aged 18-29 years in good health and CMV-seropositive. The CDR3 DNA reads TGTGCCAGCAGCTTAGGGACAGGGGCGAGCACAGATACGCAGTATTTT. Protein sequence: CASSLGTGASTDTQYF.